The 8 T cell receptor beta chains given below trace back to one sample, sequenced in a study of blood T cell repertoires in COVID-19. Data came from immunoSEQ multiplex PCR; TCRdb stores just in-frame clones and leaves some out. The table lists some 300,000 clones, around 90% of them singletons, with approximately 1% in the top ten. Sequenced sample: PBMCs or T cells enriched from blood (not recorded which). These receptor sequences come from a woman aged 30 to 39 who had recovered from COVID-19.

The genes are TRBV7-2 and TRBJ2-7; 14 positions match TRBD2. This CDR3 spans 17 amino acids. The V gene's germline CDR1 is SGHTA and CDR2 FQGNSA. V shed 5 bases and J 6 bases; nucleotides not matched to a gene: 12. The CDR3 reads CASSIRGTSGSSSEQYF. Written as DNA, the CDR3 is TGTGCCAGCAGCATCCGGGGGACTAGCGGGAGTTCAAGCGAGCAGTACTTC.

The gene calls are TRBV3-1 (or the pseudogene TRBV3-2) and TRBJ1-3; 9 bases fit TRBD1. Germline CDR1 reads LGHDT; CDR2 reads YNNKEL (reference sequence). The trim removed 1 base at V and 7 bases at J, leaving 5 bases unmatched. CDR3 length: 15 amino acids. The CDR3 loop reads CASSQVQGARNTIYF. The CDR3 DNA follows: TGTGCCAGCAGCCAAGTACAGGGGGCGAGGAACACCATATATTTT.

The chain uses TRBV9 and TRBJ2-1; 11 bases are a match to TRBD1. This CDR3 has 16 residues. The germline V gene has CDR1 SGDLS and CDR2 YYNGEE. V shed 0 bases, J shed 8 bases, and the junction held 7 bases outside the gene matches. CDR3 sequence reads: CASSVGRTGGDDEQFF. CDR3 DNA: TGTGCCAGCAGCGTAGGTCGGACAGGGGGCGACGATGAGCAGTTCTTC.

V gene TRBV7-2 combines with J gene TRBJ1-6, with 9 bases aligning to TRBD1. The CDR3 covers 19 residues. From germline, CDR1 is SGHTA and CDR2 FQGNSA. Trimming at V came to 2 bases and at J to 7 bases, leaving 15 bases not matched to a gene. The CDR3 region has the DNA TGTGCCAGCAGCTTAAACCTGATTCTCGGGACAGGGTTGAATTCACCCCTCCACTTT. Protein sequence: CASSLNLILGTGLNSPLHF.

The chain joins TRBV28 to TRBJ1-4; 7 bases are shared with TRBD1. Trimming at V came to 5 bases and at J to 8 bases, leaving 11 bases not matched to a gene. CDR1 and CDR2 (germline): MDHEN, SYDVKM. The CDR3 is 15 amino acids. The CDR3 is CASSTPGGLEEKLFF. The CDR3 coding sequence is TGTGCCAGCAGTACGCCAGGGGGGCTGGAGGAAAAACTGTTTTTT.

The chain combines TRBV2 with TRBJ2-1, with unresolved D. Trimming took off 6 bases at V and 9 bases at J, with 12 bases between the two ends. From germline, CDR1 is SNHLY and CDR2 FYNNEI. The CDR3 extends over 12 amino acids. The CDR3 here is CASSLEWVEQFF. For the CDR3, the DNA is TGTGCCAGCAGCCTAGAATGGGTTGAGCAGTTCTTC.

V usage is TRBV7-2 and J usage is TRBJ1-4; 8 positions agree with TRBD1. The germline gives CDR1 SGHTA, CDR2 FQGNSA. The CDR3 spans 14 residues. V gave up 5 bases and J gave up 3 bases; unmatched junction bases: 2. CDR3 coding DNA: TGTGCCAGCAGCCGGACAGGGCCTAATGAAAAACTGTTTTTT. Its translation is CASSRTGPNEKLFF.

The chain carries TRBV3-1 (or the pseudogene TRBV3-2) and TRBJ1-2; TRBD1 agrees at 7 bases. The CDR3 spans 16 residues. Germline CDR1 is LGHDT and CDR2 is YNNKEL (reference sequence). V gave up 3 bases and J gave up 5 bases; unmatched junction bases: 12. The chain's CDR3 is CASSHDHRGRSYGYTF. The CDR3, as DNA: TGTGCCAGCAGCCACGATCACAGGGGCCGCTCATATGGCTACACCTTC.